These 24 T cell receptor beta chains were all obtained from the same sample, sequenced in a study of blood T cell repertoires in COVID-19. The assay was immunoSEQ multiplex PCR, and TCRdb's table has in-frame clones only and misses some. Among 60,000 or so clones listed, 89% were seen once. Sequencing was done on a sample of peripheral blood. Receptor source: a man between 60 and 75 years old with acute or convalescent COVID-19.

CDR3 protein: CASSESGGFGNTIYF. Here the CDR3 DNA reads TGCGCCAGCAGTGAGTCTGGAGGGTTTGGAAACACCATATATTTT. This chain uses TRBV10-2 with TRBJ1-3; no clear D gene. Germline-derived CDR1 and CDR2 are WSHSY and SAAADI. The CDR3 is 15 residues long. V lost 0 bases and J 3 bases, leaving 9 bases between the germline ends.

The rearrangement links TRBV5-1 to TRBJ2-6; D might be TRBD2 (5 bases). The V gene's germline CDR1 is SGHRS and CDR2 YFSETQ. V was cut by 7 bases and J by 0 bases, with 8 bases left in between. This CDR3 is built from 14 residues. CDR3 nucleotides: TGCGCCAGCGCCCGGGACTCTGGGGCCAACGTCCTGACTTTC. It yields the protein CASARDSGANVLTF.

This sequence joins TRBV11-2 and TRBJ2-3; 7 bases are shared with TRBD1. V was pared by 5 bases and J by 8 bases, with 13 bases of the junction left unmatched. The germline gives CDR1 SGHAT, CDR2 FQNNGV. This CDR3 is built from 15 residues. The CDR3 DNA follows: TGTGCCAGCAGCCATCGAGACAGGGATTCACTTACGCAGTATTTT. The encoded protein is CASSHRDRDSLTQYF.

This clone was counted a single time. The genes are TRBV6-5 and TRBJ1-3; 9 bases align to TRBD1. The CDR3 has 14 residues. Germline assignment: CDR1 MNHEY and CDR2 SVGAGI. The V gene end was trimmed by 6 bases and the J gene end by 4 bases; junction bases not matched to a gene: 4. The CDR3 coding sequence is TGTGCCAGCAGAGGAACAGGGGGCGGAAACACCATATATTTT. Its translation: CASRGTGGGNTIYF.

This clone was counted once. The CDR3 sequence: CASSPYGDGNTIYF. The CDR3 DNA is TGTGCCAGCAGCCCCTACGGGGATGGAAACACCATATATTTT. V usage is TRBV3-1 (or the pseudogene TRBV3-2) and J usage is TRBJ1-3; unclear D gene. Trimming removed 4 bases from V and 3 bases from J, with 10 bases in between. The length of the CDR3 is 14 residues. Germline lookup yields CDR1 LGHDT and CDR2 YNNKEL (reference sequence).

This clone was counted only a few times. The CDR3 coding sequence is TGTGCCAGCAGCGAGGACTCCTCGGCTTACTATGGCTACACCTTC. Its translation: CASSEDSSAYYGYTF. The rearrangement links TRBV7-9 to TRBJ1-2; D is uncertain. The V gene lost 5 bases and the J gene lost 3 bases, with 16 bases spanning the gap. The CDR3 has 15 amino acids. Germline V gene lookup returns CDR1 SEHNR and CDR2 FQNEAQ (reference sequence).

This clone showed up just once. The chain combines TRBV7-6 with TRBJ2-1, with 7 bases identical to TRBD1. This CDR3 has 16 amino acids. Germline V gene lookup returns CDR1 SGHVS and CDR2 FNYEAQ. J was trimmed by 0 bases and V by 4 bases; bases with no gene match: 6. The CDR3 protein is CASSSKTGPSYNEQFF. As DNA, the CDR3 is TGTGCCAGCAGCTCAAAGACAGGGCCCTCCTACAATGAGCAGTTCTTC.

CDR3 loop: CASSLDQDLESPLHF. CDR3 coding DNA: TGCGCCAGCAGCTTGGATCAAGATTTGGAGTCACCCCTCCACTTT. V is TRBV5-1 and J is TRBJ1-6; D uncertain. The CDR3 has 15 residues. CDR1 and CDR2 from the germline V gene are SGHRS and YFSETQ. V gave up 0 bases and J gave up 10 bases, with 14 bases separating them.

The chain employs TRBV2 and TRBJ1-2; D ambiguous. Trimming took off 4 bases at V and 4 bases at J, with 7 bases between the two ends. Germline assignment: CDR1 SNHLY and CDR2 FYNNEI. This CDR3 comprises 12 residues. The CDR3 protein is CASSAGIYGYTF. The CDR3 DNA is TGTGCCAGCAGTGCAGGAATCTATGGCTACACCTTC.

This chain uses TRBV12-5 with TRBJ1-3; 9 bases are a match to TRBD1. J lost 4 bases, V lost 6 bases, and 7 bases had no gene match. In germline, CDR1 is LGHNT, CDR2 FRNRAP. The CDR3 is 15 amino acids. The CDR3 spells CASGYRTGAGNTIYF. The DNA for the CDR3 is TGTGCTAGTGGCTATCGGACAGGGGCCGGAAACACCATATATTTT.

V and J are TRBV7-7 and TRBJ2-3; D possibly corresponds to TRBD1 (5 bases). Trimming removed 1 base from V and 4 bases from J, with 6 bases in between. The CDR3 is made up of 13 amino acids. Germline lookup yields CDR1 SSHAT and CDR2 FNYEAQ (reference sequence). CDR3 in amino acids: CASSLGGPDTQYF. CDR3 in DNA: TGTGCCAGCAGCTTAGGGGGCCCAGATACGCAGTATTTT.

V gene TRBV7-3 combines with J gene TRBJ1-6; D perhaps matches TRBD1 (6 bases). This CDR3 is built from 12 residues. Germline CDR1 reads SGHTA; CDR2 reads FQGTGA. The V and J ends lost 7 bases and 13 bases respectively, with 14 bases between them. The CDR3 protein is CASKVGGGPLHF. The CDR3 coding sequence is TGTGCCAGCAAGGTCGGCGGGGGCCCCCTCCACTTT.

This rearrangement joins TRBV5-1 to TRBJ1-1; unclear D gene. The V and J ends lost 1 base and 4 bases respectively, with 11 bases between them. Per the germline V gene, CDR1 is SGHRS and CDR2 is YFSETQ. This CDR3 is 14 amino acids long. CDR3 protein: CASSLRPQVTEAFF. CDR3 sequence (DNA): TGCGCCAGCAGCTTGCGCCCGCAGGTCACTGAAGCTTTCTTT. The whole variable domain, filled in from reference TRBV5-1 and TRBJ1-1, reads KAGVTQTPRYLIKTRGQQVTLSCSPISGHRSVSWYQQTPGQGLQFLFEYFSETQRNKGNFPGRFSGRQFSNSRSEMNVSTLELGDSALYLCASSLRPQVTEAFFGQGTRLTVV.

This clone was detected once. The chain carries TRBV9 and TRBJ1-3, with D perhaps matching TRBD1 (5 bases). Germline V lookup: CDR1 SGDLS, CDR2 YYNGEE. With 0 bases removed from V and 0 bases from J, the gap between germline ends came to 16 bases. The CDR3 has 18 residues. The CDR3 reads CASSVDPQGQSSGNTIYF. DNA for the CDR3: TGTGCCAGCAGCGTAGACCCCCAGGGTCAGAGCTCTGGAAACACCATATATTTT.

The rearrangement joins TRBV18 to TRBJ1-1, with TRBD1 matching 7 bases. There are 13 residues in the CDR3. Per the germline V gene, CDR1 is KGHSH and CDR2 is LQKENI. Trimming cost V 5 bases and J 6 bases; bases outside gene matches: 6. The CDR3: CASSVSRGSEAFF. In nucleotides, the CDR3 is TGTGCCAGCTCAGTATCCAGGGGGTCTGAAGCTTTCTTT.

This clone was seen only a few times. This chain joins TRBV19 and TRBJ2-7, with 12 nucleotides matching TRBD1. Per germline, CDR1 LNHDA and CDR2 SQIVND (reference sequence). Trimming removed 6 bases from V and 7 bases from J; junction bases left unmatched: 7. The CDR3 length is 14 residues. CDR3 protein: CASSPGQGAREQYF. The CDR3 coding sequence is TGTGCCAGTAGCCCGGGACAGGGGGCGCGGGAGCAGTACTTC.

This chain connects TRBV28 to TRBJ1-1; D not resolved. CDR3 length: 12 amino acids. CDR1 is MDHEN, CDR2 SYDVKM, per germline. Trimming removed 1 base from V and 5 bases from J, with 5 bases in between. The CDR3 loop is CASSLYGTEAFF. CDR3 in DNA: TGTGCCAGCAGTTTATACGGGACTGAAGCTTTCTTT.

A word on this clone: This clone may be a read error of a much larger clone one base away. At the DNA level, this CDR3 is encoded by other sequences in the same sample as well. The chain combines TRBV7-2 with TRBJ2-2; maybe TRBD1 (6 bases). V was cut by 5 bases and J by 3 bases, with 16 bases left in between. Looked up from germline, CDR1 is SGHTA and CDR2 is FQGNSA. This CDR3 has 16 amino acids. The CDR3 DNA reads as TGTGCCAGCAGCCTCATCAGTGGGGGCGACACCGGGGAGCTGTTTTTT. Amino acids: CASSLISGGDTGELFF.

This sequence joins TRBV12-5 and TRBJ1-4; D is undetermined. The V gene lost 1 base and the J gene lost 6 bases, with 6 bases spanning the gap. The CDR3 covers 13 residues. Germline loops: CDR1 LGHNT, CDR2 FRNRAP. The CDR3 bases are TGTGCTAGTGGTTTGGGGGCAGATGAAAAACTGTTTTTT. Translated, it gives CASGLGADEKLFF.

This chain joins TRBV3-1 (or the pseudogene TRBV3-2) and TRBJ1-1, with a possible D match to TRBD1 (5 bases). V shed 7 bases and J shed 3 bases, with 12 bases lying between them. CDR1 is LGHDT, CDR2 YNNKEL, per germline (reference sequence). The CDR3 spans 13 residues. CDR3 sequence: CASTSGGDTEAFF. CDR3 nucleotides: TGTGCCAGCACCTCGGGGGGAGACACTGAAGCTTTCTTT.

This clone showed up just a few times. The chain recombines TRBV4-2 with TRBJ1-6, with D hard to call. V was clipped by 1 base and J by 8 bases, with 12 bases between them. This CDR3 has 15 amino acids. CDR1 is LGHNA, CDR2 YNFKEQ, per germline. CDR3 in DNA: TGTGCCAGCAGCCAAGCCCAGGTTTGGGATTCACCCCTCCACTTT. It is translated as CASSQAQVWDSPLHF.

The chain has TRBV18 and TRBJ1-5; 8 positions match TRBD1. Per germline, CDR1 KGHSH and CDR2 LQKENI. The CDR3 extends over 15 amino acids. V was clipped by 8 bases and J by 4 bases; unmatched bases: 10. Written as DNA, the CDR3 is TGTGCCAGCGCAGAACAGGGGGGTTTTAATCAGCCCCAGCATTTT. The encoded protein is CASAEQGGFNQPQHF.

The chain links TRBV11-2 to TRBJ2-1; TRBD1 might be the D (6 bases). The germline V and J ends were trimmed by 1 base and 6 bases, with 7 bases remaining between them. CDR1 and CDR2 (germline): SGHAT, FQNNGV. The CDR3 loop spans 13 amino acids. Here the CDR3 reads CASSLARGNEQFF. The DNA for the CDR3 is TGTGCCAGCAGCTTAGCCAGGGGCAATGAGCAGTTCTTC.

The V call is TRBV27, the J call TRBJ1-2, with 7 bases that match TRBD1. Germline lookup yields CDR1 MNHEY and CDR2 SMNVEV (reference sequence). V shed 1 base and J 3 bases; nucleotides not matched to a gene: 11. CDR3 length: 17 residues. CDR3 residues: CASSLLWDRDGDYGYTF. DNA of the CDR3: TGTGCCAGCAGTTTATTATGGGACAGAGACGGTGACTATGGCTACACCTTC.